The 23 T cell receptor beta chains in this list originate from one sample, sequenced in a study of post-analysis software for immune sequencing data. General study findings and limits: TRBV5-6, TRBV5-1 and TRBV20-1 were among four to six TRBV segments more frequent in patients than controls.

The authors incorporated unique molecular identifiers into the TCR beta cDNA libraries. TCRdb ran MiXCR on the PCR reads and lists one entry per CDR3 protein. The sample gives some 890,000 distinct CDR3 sequences, about 50% of which show up once; approximately 4.5% is in the top ten. These TCRs' antigens remain unknown. The sample taken for sequencing was blood. The receptors were gathered from a girl aged 10 to 17 with multiple sclerosis.

This clonotype was seen more than once but under ten times. The gene calls are TRBV6-5 and TRBJ2-3; D uncertain. V was trimmed by 6 bases and J by 6 bases, leaving 16 bases between them. Looked up from germline, CDR1 is MNHEY and CDR2 is SVGAGI. The CDR3 runs 14 residues. CDR3 bases: TGTGCCAGCAGATACGACTTTGGGGATGATACGCAGTATTTT. Residues: CASRYDFGDDTQYF.

The chain couples TRBV27 to TRBJ1-6, with 9 bases fitting TRBD1. V lost 5 bases, J lost 5 bases, and 4 bases stayed unmatched. The germline V gene has CDR1 MNHEY and CDR2 SMNVEV (reference sequence). The CDR3 runs to 15 residues. The CDR3 sequence is CASSVTGGHNSPLHF. The CDR3 bases are TGTGCCAGCAGTGTGACAGGGGGGCATAATTCACCCCTCCACTTT.

This clonotype has just one count. This chain links TRBV5-1 with TRBJ2-7, with a possible D match to TRBD2 (5 bases). CDR3 length: 15 amino acids. Germline V gives CDR1 SGHRS, CDR2 YFSETQ. The germline V and J ends were trimmed by 0 bases and 4 bases, with 14 bases remaining between them. The CDR3 protein is CASSLVPDLVYEQYF. CDR3 in DNA: TGCGCCAGCAGCTTGGTACCGGACTTGGTTTACGAGCAGTACTTC. The whole variable domain, remainder taken from reference TRBV5-1 and TRBJ2-7, is KAGVTQTPRYLIKTRGQQVTLSCSPISGHRSVSWYQQTPGQGLQFLFEYFSETQRNKGNFPGRFSGRQFSNSRSEMNVSTLELGDSALYLCASSLVPDLVYEQYFGPGTRLTVT.

The CDR3 DNA is TGCAGCGTTGAGTGGAGGCCGGGTAACGGCGAGCAGTACTTC. This sequence encodes CSVEWRPGNGEQYF. The chain recombines TRBV29-1 with TRBJ2-7; D is perhaps TRBD2 (5 bases). The germline V and J ends were trimmed by 3 bases and 6 bases, with 18 bases remaining between them. The CDR3 is 14 amino acids. Germline CDR1 is SQVTM and CDR2 is ANQGSEA.

V usage is TRBV6-1 and J usage is TRBJ2-5; TRBD2 matches 10 bases. J was trimmed by 11 bases and V by 2 bases; bases with no gene match: 14. The CDR3 contains 16 residues. Germline V gives CDR1 MNHNS, CDR2 SASEGT. The CDR3 region has the DNA TGTGCCAGCAGTGAACCCGGACTAGCGGAGCCCTATGAGCAGTACTTC. It codes for CASSEPGLAEPYEQYF.

This clonotype was seen only a few times. The J gene is TRBJ2-7, the V gene TRBV20-1, with D possibly matching TRBD2 (5 bases). The CDR3 is made up of 13 amino acids. Trimming shortened V by 6 bases and J by 0 bases, and 12 bases separated the two germline ends. Per the germline V gene, CDR1 is DFQATT and CDR2 is SNEGSKA (reference sequence). Here the CDR3 DNA reads TGCAGTGCCGATCCGGGAAACTCCTACGAGCAGTACTTC. Amino acids: CSADPGNSYEQYF.

This clonotype showed up just a few times. The chain is built from TRBV29-1 and TRBJ2-5; D gene unclear. The V end was cut by 4 bases, the J end by 2 bases, with 8 bases between. Looked up from germline, CDR1 is SQVTM and CDR2 is ANQGSEA. The length of the CDR3 is 12 residues. This CDR3 reads CSVVRRQETQYF. Written as DNA, the CDR3 is TGCAGCGTTGTACGGAGACAAGAGACCCAGTACTTC.

The V call is TRBV29-1, the J call TRBJ2-5; D gene uncertain. The CDR3 runs 12 residues. V dropped 1 base and J dropped 6 bases, with 9 bases sitting between them. Germline assignment: CDR1 SQVTM and CDR2 ANQGSEA. The CDR3 spells CSVEAYGQTQYF. The CDR3 DNA follows: TGCAGCGTTGAAGCATACGGGCAGACCCAGTACTTC.

This sequence joins TRBV5-1 and TRBJ2-7, with D possibly TRBD1 on 5 matching bases. Trimming shortened V by 7 bases and J by 7 bases, and 21 bases separated the two germline ends. The CDR3 loop spans 14 amino acids. The germline gives CDR1 SGHRS, CDR2 YFSETQ. The CDR3 loop is CASRPWPTREEQYF. The CDR3 nucleotides are TGCGCCAGCCGCCCGTGGCCTACCAGGGAAGAGCAGTACTTC.

Turning to this clonotype: Relative to the germline gene, one junction end is altered; a read error may explain this. The J gene is TRBJ2-4, the V gene TRBV20-1, with D possibly being TRBD1 (6 bases). Matching the DNA end better, TRBJ2-7 makes the J call doubtful. There are 14 residues in the CDR3. CDR1 DFQATT and CDR2 SNEGSKA come from the germline V gene (reference sequence). This CDR3 reads CSAGDRTLPLEQYF. In DNA form, the CDR3 reads TGCAGTGCTGGAGACAGGACCCTTCCCCTCGAGCAGTACTTC.

The chain couples TRBV2 to TRBJ2-1, with 8 bases fitting TRBD2. The CDR3 is 14 residues long. Germline lookup yields CDR1 SNHLY and CDR2 FYNNEI. The V and J ends lost 9 bases and 9 bases, in that order; junction bases with no gene match: 13. The CDR3: CASYWGGRSFEQFF. The CDR3 coding sequence is TGTGCCAGTTACTGGGGCGGGAGGAGCTTTGAGCAGTTCTTC.

This clonotype was seen a single time. The rearrangement uses TRBV20-1 and TRBJ2-7; D is unclear. The J call may be wrong; the DNA end is better matched by TRBJ2-5. The CDR3 covers 12 residues. Germline assignment: CDR1 DFQATT and CDR2 SNEGSKA (reference sequence). Written as DNA, the CDR3 is TGCAGTGCTAGGACCAACGAGGAGACCCAGTACTTC. Translated: CSARTNEETQYF.

The chain employs TRBV7-3 and TRBJ2-5, with no clear D. The CDR3 sequence is 13 residues long. V lost 2 bases and J 3 bases, leaving 7 bases between the germline ends. Germline V lookup: CDR1 SGHTA, CDR2 FQGTGA. CDR3 sequence reads: CASSLGPKETQYF. CDR3 sequence (DNA): TGTGCCAGCAGCTTAGGGCCCAAAGAGACCCAGTACTTC.

This clonotype was observed a few times. The chain recombines TRBV12-3 or TRBV12-4 with TRBJ1-2, with D possibly being TRBD1 (5 bases). The CDR3 runs to 13 residues. V was pared by 3 bases and J by 3 bases, with 8 bases between. CDR3: CASSFQGYYGYTF. CDR3 nucleotides: TGTGCCAGCAGTTTTCAGGGCTACTATGGCTACACCTTC.

There are a few counts of this clonotype. The J gene is TRBJ1-4, the V gene TRBV6-5; possible D gene TRBD1, 6 bases. The CDR3 has 14 residues. Per the germline V gene, CDR1 is MNHEY and CDR2 is SVGAGI. V was shortened by 2 bases and J by 7 bases, with 11 bases between the two germline ends. The CDR3 loop is CASSYSQGSEKLFF. The CDR3 DNA is TGTGCCAGCAGTTACAGCCAGGGGAGTGAAAAACTGTTTTTT.

There are a few counts of this clonotype. This chain connects TRBV6-6 to TRBJ1-1; TRBD1 might be the D (5 bases). With 6 bases removed from V and 10 bases from J, the gap between germline ends came to 12 bases. The CDR3 loop spans 11 amino acids. Germline values: CDR1 MNHNY, CDR2 SVGAGI (reference sequence). The chain's CDR3 is CASSLGARAFF. The CDR3 DNA reads TGTGCCAGCAGCCTCGGGGCGCGAGCTTTCTTT.

This clonotype was seen more than once but under ten times. The chain recombines TRBV6-5 with TRBJ2-7; TRBD1 is a possible D gene (6 bases). Germline CDR1 is MNHEY and CDR2 is SVGAGI. Deletions cut 8 bases from V and 3 bases from J, with 14 bases between. The CDR3 is 13 residues long. In DNA, the CDR3 is TGTGCCAGCGAAGACAGGTTCCACTACGAGCAGTACTTC. Protein product: CASEDRFHYEQYF.

V gene TRBV29-1 combines with J gene TRBJ2-1, with 10 bases that match TRBD1. With 4 bases clipped from V and 8 bases from J, the junction kept 8 bases outside the gene matches. Looked up from germline, CDR1 is SQVTM and CDR2 is ANQGSEA. There are 14 residues in the CDR3. The DNA for the CDR3 is TGCAGCGTTGCTGAGGGACAGGGGTTCGATGAGCAGTTCTTC. Protein product: CSVAEGQGFDEQFF.

The V call is TRBV10-2, the J call TRBJ2-1; D tentatively reads TRBD1 or TRBD2 (5 bases each). Germline V CDR1 and CDR2: WSHSY, SAAADI. V was clipped by 0 bases and J by 6 bases, with 12 bases between them. The length of the CDR3 is 15 residues. DNA for the CDR3: TGCGCCAGCAGTGAGTCGTGGGACCAACTCAATGAGCAGTTCTTC. Amino acids: CASSESWDQLNEQFF.

V usage is TRBV10-1 and J usage is TRBJ2-1, with TRBD2 matching over 9 bases. The J call is in doubt because the DNA end fits TRBJ2-7 better. Per the germline V gene, CDR1 is WNHNN and CDR2 is SYGVQD (reference sequence). The CDR3 runs 15 residues. The CDR3: CASSEGLAGRAEQYF. The CDR3 nucleotides are TGCGCCAGCAGTGAAGGTCTAGCGGGGAGAGCCGAGCAGTACTTC.

This clonotype has a handful of counts. The rearrangement links TRBV4-1 to TRBJ2-7; the D gene is possibly TRBD2 (6 bases). CDR3 length: 16 amino acids. V dropped 0 bases and J dropped 3 bases, with 15 bases sitting between them. Germline V gene lookup returns CDR1 MGHRA and CDR2 YSYEKL. DNA of the CDR3: TGCGCCAGCAGCCAAGATTCCAGGGACTTTCACTACGAGCAGTACTTC. Protein: CASSQDSRDFHYEQYF.

The CDR3, as DNA: TGCAGTGCTGGCCTTTTGGCCCCCGGTGAAGCTTTCTTT. Encoded protein: CSAGLLAPGEAFF. The V and J genes are TRBV20-1 and TRBJ1-1; D uncertain. Trimming took off 5 bases at V and 7 bases at J, with 17 bases between the two ends. The CDR3 is 13 amino acids. The germline CDR1 and CDR2 sequences are DFQATT and SNEGSKA (reference sequence).

This clonotype has a handful of counts. The chain combines TRBV7-3 with TRBJ2-3; weak D call: TRBD2 (6 bases). The CDR3 is 15 amino acids. Deletions cut 5 bases from V and 2 bases from J, with 14 bases between. Germline CDR1 reads SGHTA; CDR2 reads FQGTGA. The CDR3 spells CASSVSRDFTDTQYF. The CDR3 region has the DNA TGTGCCAGCAGCGTATCCCGGGACTTCACAGATACGCAGTATTTT. The full variable domain, rest sourced from reference TRBV7-3 and TRBJ2-3, is GAGVSQTPSNKVTEKGKYVELRCDPISGHTALYWYRQSLGQGPEFLIYFQGTGAADDSGLPNDRFFAVRPEGSVSTLKIQRTERGDSAVYLCASSVSRDFTDTQYFGPGTRLTVL.